This is a list of T cell receptor beta chains from one sample in a study of CD4 T cells in relation to SARS-CoV-2 and coronaviruses. Produced via immunoSEQ multiplex PCR; TCRdb's table is partial and in-frame only. In the table there are roughly 30,000 clones, around three quarters of which are singletons. Their target antigens are unknown. The specimen sequenced was CD4+ T cells from PBMCs, cultured in vitro. All receptors derive from a human donor in good health. The CDR3 runs from the conserved cysteine through the conserved F or W. D genes are given only for firm matches. Rows give clone size only sometimes, using once, few, many, or a class for an expanded clone.

CDR3 DNA	CDR3 protein	J gene	clone size	D gene	V gene
TGCGCCAGCAGCTTGTCTCAATTCCAGGGGCTTAATGAAAAACTGTTTTTT	CASSLSQFQGLNEKLFF	TRBJ1-4	NA	NA	TRBV5-1
TGTGCCAGCAGTACAGAGGGCGAGCAGTACTTC	CASSTEGEQYF	TRBJ2-7	NA	NA	TRBV2
TGCGCCAGCACACGGACTAGCGGGGGGCGGGGGATGGAGACCCAGTACTTC	CASTRTSGGRGMETQYF	TRBJ2-5	NA	TRBD2	TRBV5-1
TGTGCCAGCAGTTCAAAGTCGGGTGAAGCTTTCTTT	CASSSKSGEAFF	TRBJ1-1	NA	NA	TRBV6-5
TGCAGCGTGGGAAAGGACGGTAGTGGAAGCTACACCTTC	CSVGKDGSGSYTF	TRBJ1-2	NA	NA	TRBV29-1
TGTGCCAGCAGCGTAGGGGGACTAGCGGGGGCACAAACGCAGTATTTT	CASSVGGLAGAQTQYF	TRBJ2-3	NA	TRBD2	TRBV9
TGCGCCAGCAGCCAAGGGAATTCACCCCTCCACTTT	CASSQGNSPLHF	TRBJ1-6	NA	NA	TRBV4-3
TGTGCCAGCAGTTACCGAGACACAGATACGCAGTATTTT	CASSYRDTDTQYF	TRBJ2-3	NA	NA	TRBV6-2/TRBV6-3
TGCGCCAGCAGCTTCGAGGGACGGGAGACCCAGTACTTC	CASSFEGRETQYF	TRBJ2-5	NA	NA	TRBV5-1
TGTGCCAGCAGCCCTGCAGGGTCTAATTCACCCCTCCACTTT	CASSPAGSNSPLHF	TRBJ1-6	NA	NA	TRBV11-2
TGTGCCTGGCGAGGGAGCGGCTACGAGCAGTACTTC	CAWRGSGYEQYF	TRBJ2-7	once	NA	TRBV30
TGTGCCAGCAGCTTGAGGGCCTCGGCGGGTGGGGAGCTGTTTTTT	CASSLRASAGGELFF	TRBJ2-2	NA	NA	TRBV5-4
TGCGCCAGCAGCTCCTCTAGGCACGAAGCAGATACGCAGTATTTT	CASSSSRHEADTQYF	TRBJ2-3	NA	NA	TRBV5-1
TGTGCCAGCAGTTACCGGGGCAGGGAGTCCAAAAACATTCAGTACTTC	CASSYRGRESKNIQYF	TRBJ2-4	NA	NA	TRBV6-2/TRBV6-3
TGTGCCAGCAGCGCACGGACTGGCGCCGAGACCCAGTACTTC	CASSARTGAETQYF	TRBJ2-5	NA	NA	TRBV7-2
TGTGCCAGCACACTGGGACTGACTGTAAACCCAGGGTTCTTC	CASTLGLTVNPGFF	TRBJ2-1	NA	NA	TRBV7-2
TGTGCCAGCAGCACGGGACTAGCGGCTACCTACGAGCAGTACTTC	CASSTGLAATYEQYF	TRBJ2-7	NA	TRBD2	TRBV5-6
TGTGCCAGCAGCTATCACAGCGGCACTGAAGCTTTCTTT	CASSYHSGTEAFF	TRBJ1-1	NA	NA	TRBV11-3
TGTGCCAGCAGGCCCCGGGACAGGGAAAACTACACCTTC	CASRPRDRENYTF	TRBJ1-2	NA	TRBD1	TRBV12-3/TRBV12-4
TGCGCCAGCAGCCCCTCGAGGACAACTAATGAAAAACTGTTTTTT	CASSPSRTTNEKLFF	TRBJ1-4	few	NA	TRBV4-3
TGTGCCAGTAGTACCGTGATAGCGGGGGAAGAGACCCAGTACTTC	CASSTVIAGEETQYF	TRBJ2-5	NA	TRBD2	TRBV19
TGTGCCAGCAGCTTGAGCGGGAGGGTTACAATTGAGCAGTTCTTC	CASSLSGRVTIEQFF	TRBJ2-1	NA	TRBD2	TRBV5-4
TGTGCCAGTAGTCTCCGGGACAAAAGCTCTGGGGCCAACGTCCTGACTTTC	CASSLRDKSSGANVLTF	TRBJ2-6	few	NA	TRBV19
TGTGCCAGCACCCTAAGTTTGAACGAGCAGTACTTC	CASTLSLNEQYF	TRBJ2-7	NA	NA	TRBV5-5
TGTGCCAGCTCCCCGGAAGGGAATCAGCCCCAGCATTTT	CASSPEGNQPQHF	TRBJ1-5	NA	NA	TRBV18
TGTGCCAGCAGTTTACAGGGGTGGGGGCAGCCCCAGCATTTT	CASSLQGWGQPQHF	TRBJ1-5	NA	NA	TRBV28
TGTGCCAGCTCTCGGACAGGTTGGGACACTGAAGCTTTCTTT	CASSRTGWDTEAFF	TRBJ1-1	NA	TRBD1	TRBV6-5
TGCGCCAGCAGCCAAGGGACTAGCGGGGGGGCTGGCGGGGAGCTGTTTTTT	CASSQGTSGGAGGELFF	TRBJ2-2	NA	TRBD2	TRBV4-3
TGTGCCAGCAGCCTCGGACAGGGGGTAACTGAAGCTTTCTTT	CASSLGQGVTEAFF	TRBJ1-1	NA	TRBD1	TRBV9
TGTGCCAGCAGTCCCCCGGGAAACCTCCCCTACGAGCAGTACTTC	CASSPPGNLPYEQYF	TRBJ2-7	NA	NA	TRBV14
TGTGCCAGCAGTTTCGGAAGCACAGATACGCAGTATTTT	CASSFGSTDTQYF	TRBJ2-3	NA	NA	TRBV7-9
TGTGCCAGCAGCTTAGGGCCCTGGCCTAGCGGGGACTCCTACAATGAGCAGTTCTTC	CASSLGPWPSGDSYNEQFF	TRBJ2-1	once	TRBD2	TRBV11-2
TGCGCCAGCAGCTTTAGCGGGAGCAAGGTAAATGAGCAGTTCTTC	CASSFSGSKVNEQFF	TRBJ2-1	few	TRBD2	TRBV5-1
TGCAGCGTTGGGGGCGGGAGGGCCGCTCTATACAATGAGCAGTTCTTC	CSVGGGRAALYNEQFF	TRBJ2-1	NA	TRBD2	TRBV29-1
TGTGCCGTTATGGGGAGCGGGAGAAACTCCTACGAGCAGTACTTC	CAVMGSGRNSYEQYF	TRBJ2-7	NA	TRBD2	TRBV6-5